The sequence of this TCR beta chain was determined in a study of shared clonotypes between healthy human individuals. The overall study: Donors consisted of a couple of women and a few men between 18 and 49.

Each donor was a Caucasian adult residing in Nashville, Tennessee. Study-wide results and limits: Non-shared clonotypes displayed generation probabilities falling below those of clonotypes present in all four donors.

Remarks on this clone: What it binds is not known.

Trimming took 0 bases from V and 8 from J; bases not matched to a gene: 14. The germline CDR1 and CDR2 sequences are SGDLS and YYNGEE. The CDR3 has 17 amino acids. Produced via immunoSEQ multiplex PCR; TCRdb's table is partial and in-frame only. Of under 750,000 clones listed, 72% are singletons. The chain links TRBV9 to TRBJ2-4, with 7 bases aligning to TRBD2. This TCR was recovered from a woman in her 30s in good health. Sequences were obtained from memory CD4+ T cells sorted from blood. Noted subset: CD45RA-negative fraction. The CDR3 region has the DNA TGTGCCAGCAGCGTAGGGGATAGCGGGCGCCAAAGGGACATTCAGTACTTC. Its protein is CASSVGDSGRQRDIQYF.